The 5 T cell receptor beta chains given below trace back to one sample, sequenced in a study of CXCR3-negative and CXCR3-positive naive CD8 T cells. cDNA libraries for TRB were generated by 5' RACE incorporating UMI labels. TCRdb reprocessed the 5' RACE reads and stores each CDR3 protein as one record, lacking DNA. The sample totals more than 40,000 distinct CDR3 sequences. The sample consisted of naive CXCR3- CD8+ T cells from blood. The sample's subset: CD45RO-CCR7+CD27+CD95- naive CD8+ T cells lacking CXCR3 (TNR3-). The receptors stem from a human donor in good health. Some clones in this sample may be carry-over from other donors' samples.

The gene calls are TRBV27 and TRBJ1-3; TCRdb gives TRBD1 as the D gene, but with no DNA this cannot be confirmed. This CDR3 spans 17 amino acids. The germline V gene encodes CDR1 MNHEY and CDR2 SMNVEV (reference sequence). This CDR3 reads CASRPQQGTYSGNTIYF.

CDR3 sequence reads: CASSESIDTQYF. This chain links TRBV25-1 with TRBJ2-3. Germline V CDR1 and CDR2: MGHDK, SYGVNS. This CDR3 is built from 12 residues. Full variable domain (missing parts from reference TRBV25-1 and TRBJ2-3): EADIYQTPRYLVIGTGKKITLECSQTMGHDKMYWYQQDPGMELHLIHYSYGVNSTEKGDLSSESTVSRIRTEHFPLTLESARPSHTSQYLCASSESIDTQYFGPGTRLTVL.

The CDR3 sequence: CASTYGGGTDTQYF. The chain employs TRBV28 and TRBJ2-3; the D call from TCRdb, TRBD1, cannot be confirmed without DNA. CDR3 size: 14 residues. Germline loops: CDR1 MDHEN, CDR2 SYDVKM.

The chain has TRBV4-3 and TRBJ2-4. Looked up from germline, CDR1 is LGHNA and CDR2 is YSLEER. The CDR3 is made up of 15 amino acids. CDR3 protein: CASSQDVTGKNIQYF.

V and J are TRBV27 and TRBJ1-6. Germline CDR1 MNHEY, CDR2 SMNVEV (reference sequence). The CDR3 extends over 15 amino acids. CDR3 region: CASSLRGVNYSPLHF.